The present T cell receptor beta chain was sequenced within a study of PD-1 blockade in classical Hodgkin lymphoma. Findings and caveats of the study: With respect to the repertoire differences, their causes, possibly disease activity or prior therapy, remain undefined. It was CD4+ TCR diversity, not CD8+, that rose significantly by C4D1. Newly diagnosed patients were reported to start with lower TCR diversity than healthy donors. Similar baseline diversity was found in complete responders and newly diagnosed patients.

The CDR3 consists of 11 residues. Germline values: CDR1 DFQATT, CDR2 SNEGSKA (reference sequence). V was pared by 0 bases and J by 8 bases, with 6 bases between. TCRdb keeps only in-frame clones here, not all; method: immunoSEQ multiplex PCR. Of several thousand clones listed, approximately 88% are singletons. On this clone itself: Antigen: not known.

In every patient, relapse followed autologous stem cell transplantation, while exposure to brentuximab vedotin differed. Thawed PBMCs underwent magnetic negative selection to yield purified CD4+ T cells. The V gene is TRBV20-1, the J gene TRBJ2-3; no definite D call. The sequencing here drew on CD4+ T cells from blood, taken at baseline. The TCR originated in a human donor with classical Hodgkin lymphoma. CDR3: CSARDDPTQYF. In DNA, the CDR3 is TGCAGTGCTAGAGATGACCCTACGCAGTATTTT.